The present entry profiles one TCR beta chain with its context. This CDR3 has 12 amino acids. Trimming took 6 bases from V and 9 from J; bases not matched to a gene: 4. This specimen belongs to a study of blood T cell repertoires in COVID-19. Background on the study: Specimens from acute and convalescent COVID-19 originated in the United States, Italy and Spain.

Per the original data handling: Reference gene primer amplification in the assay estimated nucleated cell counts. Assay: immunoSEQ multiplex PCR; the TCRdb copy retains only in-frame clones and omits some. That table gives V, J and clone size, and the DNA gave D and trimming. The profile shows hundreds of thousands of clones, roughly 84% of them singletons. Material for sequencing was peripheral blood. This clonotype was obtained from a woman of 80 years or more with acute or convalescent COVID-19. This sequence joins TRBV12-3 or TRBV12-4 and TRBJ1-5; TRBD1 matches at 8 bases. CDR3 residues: CASRQGDLPQHF. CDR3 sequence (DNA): TGTGCCAGCAGACAGGGGGATCTGCCCCAGCATTTT.